This T cell receptor beta chain was identified during a study of tumor and adjacent non-tumor tissue in lung cancer. Background on the study: Patients comprised about a dozen adenocarcinoma, a couple of squamous cell carcinoma and 1 small cell lung cancer. About 4.2 million productive TCRbeta reads were obtained per sample on average.

The germline V gene has CDR1 MNHNS and CDR2 SASEGT. This CDR3 is 15 amino acids long. To note about this clonotype: Its target is not known. The junction and the germline gene differ at one end; a read error may be behind it.

This sample's RNA came from whole unsorted tissue. Study-level findings and limits: Tumor tissue had significantly higher TCR diversity than normal lung.

TCRbeta libraries were built with three rounds of nested PCR, modified from ARM-PCR. From the multiplex PCR reads, TCRdb called clonotypes with MiXCR, one entry per CDR3 protein. The sample holds about 85,000 distinct CDR3 sequences; around three fifths are singletons and the top ten take roughly 14%. The chain employs TRBV6-1 and TRBJ1-1; D is perhaps TRBD1 (5 bases). The source material was lung tumor tissue. The TCR sequence derives from a man in his 70s with non-small cell lung cancer. The CDR3 bases are TGTGACAGCAGTGACTCAGCAGAGGGGAACACTGAAGCCTTCTTT. This sequence encodes CDSSDSAEGNTEAFF.